The 15 T cell receptor beta chains reported below all come from one sample, sequenced in a study of shared clonotypes between healthy human individuals. Generated by immunoSEQ multiplex PCR, the TCRdb table keeps only in-frame clones and is missing some. The sample holds about 1 million clones, approximately 76% seen once. The specimen was memory CD4+ T cells sorted from blood. The subset here: CD45RA-negative fraction. The origin of the receptors is a man between 18 and 35 years old in good health.

The rearrangement uses TRBV5-1 and TRBJ2-3; D not certain. CDR1 is SGHRS and CDR2 is YFSETQ in the germline V gene. Deletions cut 4 bases from V and 1 base from J, with 16 bases between. This CDR3 region has 16 residues. The CDR3 protein is CASSPPSGGGTDTQYF. Here the CDR3 DNA reads TGCGCCAGCAGCCCCCCTTCGGGTGGAGGCACAGATACGCAGTATTTT.

This chain links TRBV6-5 with TRBJ1-4; no clear D gene. V shed 9 bases and J shed 2 bases, with 10 bases lying between them. CDR1 MNHEY and CDR2 SVGAGI come from the germline V gene. The CDR3 sequence is 13 residues long. The CDR3 DNA sequence: TGTGCCAGTCAAGTGACTACTAATGAAAAACTGTTTTTT. This gives the protein CASQVTTNEKLFF.

The chain combines TRBV28 with TRBJ2-5; D is ambiguous. Germline V gives CDR1 MDHEN, CDR2 SYDVKM. V lost 6 bases and J 4 bases, leaving 9 bases between the germline ends. This CDR3 contains 12 residues. CDR3 sequence (DNA): TGTGCCAGCAGAACCCCGGGAGAGACCCAGTACTTC. Amino acid sequence: CASRTPGETQYF.

The gene calls are TRBV4-1 and TRBJ2-3, with D perhaps matching TRBD2 (6 bases). The CDR3 is 14 residues long. Trimming stripped 5 bases from V and 4 bases from J, with 13 bases between. CDR1 and CDR2 (germline): MGHRA, YSYEKL. Written as DNA, the CDR3 is TGCGCCAGCAGCTCGGGTAGCGGCCCAGATACGCAGTATTTT. This sequence encodes CASSSGSGPDTQYF.

V and J are TRBV11-3 and TRBJ2-7; D is possibly TRBD1 (6 bases). Germline loops: CDR1 SGHNT, CDR2 YENEEA. This CDR3 has 13 residues. V shed 3 bases and J shed 7 bases, with 13 bases lying between them. The DNA for the CDR3 is TGTGCCAGCAGCTTTGTTACAGGGCGAGAGCAGTACTTC. Encoded protein: CASSFVTGREQYF.

The CDR3 bases are TGTGCCAGCAGTTTATTAAGTGCTGAGCAGTTCTTC. This translates into CASSLLSAEQFF. The V and J genes are TRBV28 and TRBJ2-1, with D unclear. The CDR3 covers 12 residues. Germline V gives CDR1 MDHEN, CDR2 SYDVKM. V shed 1 base and J shed 9 bases, with 7 bases lying between them.

The CDR3 coding sequence is TGTGCCAGCAGCCGGAACAGGAATGATCAGCCCCAGCATTTT. Residues: CASSRNRNDQPQHF. The chain combines TRBV11-2 with TRBJ1-5, with a tentative D call TRBD1 (5 bases). This CDR3 comprises 14 residues. Germline V gene data show CDR1 as SGHAT and CDR2 as FQNNGV. The V gene lost 5 bases and the J gene lost 5 bases, with 13 bases spanning the gap.

This sequence joins TRBV6-5 and TRBJ1-1, with 8 bases fitting TRBD1. The V gene's germline CDR1 is MNHEY and CDR2 SVGAGI. The CDR3 runs 15 residues. Losses at the gene ends were 5 bases for V and 0 bases for J; bases not matched to a gene: 5. CDR3 sequence: CASSGGRGLNTEAFF. The CDR3 DNA is TGTGCCAGCAGTGGGGGCAGGGGGCTGAACACTGAAGCTTTCTTT.

This chain connects TRBV11-3 to TRBJ2-5, with 8 bases fitting TRBD2. V dropped 5 bases and J dropped 1; count of bases not matched to a gene: 3. The CDR3 has 14 residues. Germline CDR1 SGHNT, CDR2 YENEEA. This CDR3 is CASSPTSAQETQYF. CDR3 coding DNA: TGTGCCAGCAGCCCGACTAGCGCCCAAGAGACCCAGTACTTC.

The chain has TRBV25-1 and TRBJ1-1; 10 bases are a match to TRBD1. The germline V gene has CDR1 MGHDK and CDR2 SYGVNS. CDR3 length: 17 amino acids. The V gene end was trimmed by 3 bases and the J gene end by 0 bases; junction bases not matched to a gene: 7. CDR3 nucleotide sequence: TGTGCCAGCAGTGACCGGGACAGGGGCTCTATGAACACTGAAGCTTTCTTT. Amino acids: CASSDRDRGSMNTEAFF.

In the case of this clone: Its ends do not fully match the called genes, so a read error is possible. This chain joins TRBV7-7 and TRBJ2-2; no clear D. This CDR3 has 13 residues. Germline CDR1 and CDR2: SSHAT and FNYEAQ (reference sequence). CDR3 protein: CASSLGQAGELFF. CDR3 in DNA: TGTGCTAGCAGCTTAGGTCAGGCCGGGGAGCTGTTTTTT.

The chain couples TRBV10-3 to TRBJ2-7; D might be TRBD2 (6 bases). Trimming removed 4 bases at V and 2 bases at J, with 15 bases between. Germline V gene data show CDR1 as ENHRY and CDR2 as SYGVKD. This CDR3 contains 15 residues. In nucleotides, the CDR3 is TGTGCCATCAGTGGGAGGGCCGAACGAACCTACGAGCAGTACTTC. It is translated as CAISGRAERTYEQYF.

The rearrangement joins TRBV7-2 to TRBJ2-7; the D gene is possibly TRBD1 (5 bases). Trimming pared 1 base from V and 6 bases from J, leaving 13 bases between. There are 14 residues in the CDR3. Germline CDR1 is SGHTA and CDR2 is FQGNSA. CDR3 protein: CASSLGAGFGEQYF. In DNA, the CDR3 is TGTGCCAGCAGCTTAGGGGCAGGGTTTGGCGAGCAGTACTTC.

The chain is built from TRBV28 and TRBJ1-6, with D perhaps matching TRBD1 (5 bases). V shed 3 bases and J shed 4 bases, with 25 bases lying between them. Germline CDR1 and CDR2: MDHEN and SYDVKM. The CDR3 is 20 amino acids. Written as DNA, the CDR3 is TGTGCCAGCAGTTTGGCAGGGCATCGGACACATGGTAGTTATAATTCACCCCTCCACTTT. The encoded protein is CASSLAGHRTHGSYNSPLHF.

The chain joins TRBV28 to TRBJ2-2, with TRBD1 identical over 8 bases. This CDR3 comprises 15 residues. After removal of 6 bases from V and 0 bases from J, the junction contained 3 bases not matched to a gene. Germline V CDR1 and CDR2: MDHEN, SYDVKM. The CDR3 is CASRPGGANTGELFF. CDR3 bases: TGTGCCAGCAGACCAGGGGGCGCGAACACCGGGGAGCTGTTTTTT.